This paragraph covers one TCR beta chain sequence. Its antigen specificity is not known. No much larger clone exists at a distance of one base, and base qualities are not known. This sample is part of a study of OX40 agonist ivuxolimab in advanced cancers. Notes on the research overall: Ivuxolimab, which targeted the costimulatory receptor OX40 (CD134), was an agonistic, fully human IgG2 monoclonal antibody. Partial responses were achieved by three dose-escalation patients, of whom one had hepatocellular carcinoma and two had cutaneous melanoma. Intravenous ivuxolimab was administered to patients every 2 weeks at six dose levels: 0.01, 0.1, 0.3, 1.5, 3 and 10 mg/kg. Of the 50 to 55 patients in dose escalation, some 19 had hepatocellular carcinoma, about 15 had melanoma, 9 had renal cell carcinoma and 9 had head and neck cancer. Peripheral TCRbeta sequencing was intended to test whether TCR sequence diversity was altered and clonal T-cell expansion was caused by ivuxolimab. A male proportion of 82.7% and a mean age of about 60 years, ranging from about 20 to 80, were recorded for the dose-escalation cohort. The monotherapy dose-escalation portion (N ≈ 50 patients) of the phase I ivuxolimab trial is reported in the paper. Prior anti-PD-1, anti-PD-L1 or anti-CTLA-4 therapy was permitted, and 35% to 40% of dose-escalation patients had received checkpoint inhibitors. What the research found in general, with its limitations: The antigen specificity of the peripheral T cells that underwent clonal expansion was not determined. In the 0.1-3.0 mg/kg groups, partial responders had among the lowest normalized peripheral clonal expansion, particularly in CD8+ T cells. On average, CD8+ T cells showed more expanded clones than CD4+ T cells after ivuxolimab. At doses from 0.1 to 3.0 mg/kg, clonal expansion was seen in both CD4+ and CD8+ blood T cells between baseline and week 6. Low levels of normalized T-cell clonal expansion were also seen in some patients who did not respond.

The CDR3 runs 15 amino acids, cysteine and phenylalanine included. Only the CDR3 DNA stays, 45 bases, in frame from base 1. The germline V gene encodes CDR1 SGHTA and CDR2 FQGNSA. Relative to germline, V is missing 6 bases and J is missing 5 bases, with 10 bases of the junction outside any gene match. Patients with autoimmune disease history or receiving systemic immunosuppression were excluded from the trial. In every dose cohort, peripheral blood was drawn for TCR sequencing at baseline, cycle 4 day 1, and cycle 7 day 1. The samples were drawn from a first-in-human, open-label, multicenter phase I dose-escalation trial of ivuxolimab. Adults with locally advanced or metastatic head and neck squamous cell, hepatocellular, melanoma or renal cell carcinoma were enrolled in the trial. Before TCR sequencing, CD4+ and CD8+ T cells were separately sorted from peripheral blood. For sequencing of the TCRbeta CDR3 region, genomic DNA was extracted from the sorted cells. The immunoSEQ Assay was used for sequencing of TCRbeta CDR3 regions. In its TCRdb copy, this immuneACCESS table keeps in-frame sequences only and misses some clones. Where compared with another copy, unresolved V genes explain less than half of these, and the others have no known cause. Across this sample there are around 80,000 clones, with 65% to 90% seen only once. Approximately 3.1% of the sample rests with the top ten.

The chain employs TRBV7-2 and TRBJ2-3; 8 junctional bases match TRBD2. Sequences were derived from CD4+ or CD8+ T cells sorted from blood, sampled in a trial of the OX40 agonist ivuxolimab. This receptor was identified in an adult with an advanced solid tumor such as melanoma, head and neck, liver or kidney cancer. The sequence in DNA is TGTGCCAGCAGTAACAACGGGGGGGCCTTAGATACGCAGTATTTT. This is translated as CASSNNGGALDTQYF.